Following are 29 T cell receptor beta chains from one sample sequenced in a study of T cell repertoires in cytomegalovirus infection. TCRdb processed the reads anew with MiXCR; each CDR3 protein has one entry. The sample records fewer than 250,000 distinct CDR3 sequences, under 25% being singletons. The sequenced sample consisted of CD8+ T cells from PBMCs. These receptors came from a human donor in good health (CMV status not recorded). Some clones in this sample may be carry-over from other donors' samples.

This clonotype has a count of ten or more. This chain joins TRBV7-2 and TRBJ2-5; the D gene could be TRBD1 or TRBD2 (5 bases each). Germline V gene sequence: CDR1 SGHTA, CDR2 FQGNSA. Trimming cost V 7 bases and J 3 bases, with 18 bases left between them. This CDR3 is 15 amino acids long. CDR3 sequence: CASKLIWDAKETQYF. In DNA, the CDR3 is TGTGCCAGCAAATTAATATGGGACGCAAAAGAGACCCAGTACTTC.

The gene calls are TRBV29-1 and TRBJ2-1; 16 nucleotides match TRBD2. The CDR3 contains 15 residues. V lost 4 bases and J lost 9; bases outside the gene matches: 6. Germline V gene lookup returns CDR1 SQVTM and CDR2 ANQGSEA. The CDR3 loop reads CSVATGTSGGVEQFF. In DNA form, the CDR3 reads TGCAGCGTTGCTACCGGGACTAGCGGGGGGGTTGAGCAGTTCTTC.

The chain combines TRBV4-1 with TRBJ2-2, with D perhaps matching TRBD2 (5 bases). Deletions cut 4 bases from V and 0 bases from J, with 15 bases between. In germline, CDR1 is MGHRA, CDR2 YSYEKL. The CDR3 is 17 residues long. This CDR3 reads CASSLYQTGANTGELFF. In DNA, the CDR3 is TGCGCCAGCAGCCTCTATCAAACCGGGGCGAACACCGGGGAGCTGTTTTTT.

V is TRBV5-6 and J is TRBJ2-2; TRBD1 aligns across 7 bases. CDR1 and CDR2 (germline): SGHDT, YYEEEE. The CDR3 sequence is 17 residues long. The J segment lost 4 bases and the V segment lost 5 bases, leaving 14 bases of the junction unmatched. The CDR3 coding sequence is TGTGCCAGCAGAGGATACAACGCCGGGACAGTCACCGGGGAGCTGTTTTTT. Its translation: CASRGYNAGTVTGELFF.

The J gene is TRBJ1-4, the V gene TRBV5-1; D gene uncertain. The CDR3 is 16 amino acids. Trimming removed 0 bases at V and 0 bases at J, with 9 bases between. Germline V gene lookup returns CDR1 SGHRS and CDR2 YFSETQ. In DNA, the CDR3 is TGCGCCAGCAGCTTGGAGGCCACCCCAACTAATGAAAAACTGTTTTTT. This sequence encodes CASSLEATPTNEKLFF.

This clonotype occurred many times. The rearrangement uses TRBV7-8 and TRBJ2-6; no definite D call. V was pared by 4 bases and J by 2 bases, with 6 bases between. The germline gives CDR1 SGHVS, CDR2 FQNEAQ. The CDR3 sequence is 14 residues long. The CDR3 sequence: CASSYQTGANVLTF. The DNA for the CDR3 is TGTGCCAGCAGCTACCAGACTGGGGCCAACGTCCTGACTTTC.

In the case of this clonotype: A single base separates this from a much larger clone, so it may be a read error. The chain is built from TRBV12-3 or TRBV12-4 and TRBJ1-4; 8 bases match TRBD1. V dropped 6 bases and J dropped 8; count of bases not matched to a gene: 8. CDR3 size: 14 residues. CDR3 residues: CASRQQGGQEKLFF. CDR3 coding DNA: TGTGCCAGCAGACAACAGGGGGGACAAGAAAAACTGTTTTTT.

The DNA of the CDR3 is TGCGCCAGCAGCCAAGTGTTCGGCTACGAGCAGTACTTC. Its translation is CASSQVFGYEQYF. The V gene is TRBV4-1, the J gene TRBJ2-7, with D hard to call. The V end was cut by 1 base, the J end by 3 bases, with 7 bases between. CDR3 size: 13 residues. The germline gives CDR1 MGHRA, CDR2 YSYEKL.

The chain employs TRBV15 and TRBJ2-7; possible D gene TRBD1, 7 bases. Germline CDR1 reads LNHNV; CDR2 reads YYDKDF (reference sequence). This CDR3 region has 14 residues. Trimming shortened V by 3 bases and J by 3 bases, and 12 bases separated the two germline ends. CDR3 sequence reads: CATSSAGQIYEQYF. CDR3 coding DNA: TGTGCCACCAGCAGTGCGGGACAGATCTACGAGCAGTACTTC.

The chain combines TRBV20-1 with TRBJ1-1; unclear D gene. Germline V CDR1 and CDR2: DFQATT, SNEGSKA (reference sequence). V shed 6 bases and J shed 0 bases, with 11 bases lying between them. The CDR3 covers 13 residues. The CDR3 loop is CSALVEMNTEAFF. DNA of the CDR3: TGCAGTGCCCTGGTAGAAATGAACACTGAAGCTTTCTTT.

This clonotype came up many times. CDR3: CASSLVPAARANTGELFF. The CDR3 region has the DNA TGTGCCAGCAGCTTAGTTCCGGCAGCCCGCGCGAACACCGGGGAGCTGTTTTTT. The rearrangement uses TRBV7-9 and TRBJ2-2; D unclear. Germline lookup yields CDR1 SEHNR and CDR2 FQNEAQ (reference sequence). This CDR3 region has 18 residues. V was clipped by 1 base and J by 0 bases, with 15 bases between them.

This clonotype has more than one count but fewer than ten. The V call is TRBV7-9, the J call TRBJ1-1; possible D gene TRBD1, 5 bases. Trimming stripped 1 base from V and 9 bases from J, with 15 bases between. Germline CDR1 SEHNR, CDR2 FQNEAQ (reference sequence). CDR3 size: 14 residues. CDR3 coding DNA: TGTGCCAGCAGCTTAGGTTGGGGGGGTTACCAAGCTTTCTTT. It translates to CASSLGWGGYQAFF.

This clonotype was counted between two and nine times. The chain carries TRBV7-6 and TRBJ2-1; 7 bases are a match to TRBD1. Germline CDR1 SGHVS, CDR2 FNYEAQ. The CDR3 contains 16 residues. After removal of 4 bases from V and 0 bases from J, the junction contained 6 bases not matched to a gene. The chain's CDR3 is CASSSGQGVSYNEQFF. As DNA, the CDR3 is TGTGCCAGCAGCTCGGGGCAGGGGGTCTCCTACAATGAGCAGTTCTTC.

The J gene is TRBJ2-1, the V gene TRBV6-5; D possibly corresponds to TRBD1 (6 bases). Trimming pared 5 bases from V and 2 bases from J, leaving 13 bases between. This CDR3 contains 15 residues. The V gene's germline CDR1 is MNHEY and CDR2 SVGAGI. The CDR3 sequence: CASSPSQGTYNEQFF. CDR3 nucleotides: TGTGCCAGCAGTCCCTCACAGGGCACCTACAATGAGCAGTTCTTC.

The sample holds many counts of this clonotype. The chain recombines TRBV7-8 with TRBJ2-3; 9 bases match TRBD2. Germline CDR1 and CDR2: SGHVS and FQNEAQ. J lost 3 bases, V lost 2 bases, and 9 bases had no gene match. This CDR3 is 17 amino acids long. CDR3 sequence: CASSLFSASGVTDTQYF. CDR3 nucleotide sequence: TGTGCCAGCAGCTTATTTTCGGCTAGCGGGGTGACAGATACGCAGTATTTT.

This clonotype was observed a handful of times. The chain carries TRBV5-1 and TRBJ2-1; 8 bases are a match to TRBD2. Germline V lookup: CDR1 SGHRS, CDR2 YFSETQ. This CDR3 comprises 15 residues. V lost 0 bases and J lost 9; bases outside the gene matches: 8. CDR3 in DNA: TGCGCCAGCAGCTTGGATCGGGGGGGCGGGAGTGAGCAGTTCTTC. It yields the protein CASSLDRGGGSEQFF.

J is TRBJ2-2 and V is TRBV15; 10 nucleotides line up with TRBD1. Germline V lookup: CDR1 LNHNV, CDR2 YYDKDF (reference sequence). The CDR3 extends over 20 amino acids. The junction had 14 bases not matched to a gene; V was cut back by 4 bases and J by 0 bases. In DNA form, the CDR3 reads TGTGCCACCAGCACCTCGGGACAGGGGTTGACGGGGACGAACACCGGGGAGCTGTTTTTT. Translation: CATSTSGQGLTGTNTGELFF.

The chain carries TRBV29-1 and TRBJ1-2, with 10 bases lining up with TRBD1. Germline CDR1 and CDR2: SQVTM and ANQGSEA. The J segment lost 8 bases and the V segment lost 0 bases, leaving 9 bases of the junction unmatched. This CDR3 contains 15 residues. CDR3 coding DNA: TGCAGCGTTGAAGATCTTTTTGGACAGGGGGAAGGCTACACCTTC. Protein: CSVEDLFGQGEGYTF.

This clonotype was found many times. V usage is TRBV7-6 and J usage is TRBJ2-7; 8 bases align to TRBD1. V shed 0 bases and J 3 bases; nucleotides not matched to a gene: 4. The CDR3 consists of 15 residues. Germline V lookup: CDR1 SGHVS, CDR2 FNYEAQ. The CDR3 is CASSLARDRSYEQYF. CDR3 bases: TGTGCCAGCAGCTTAGCGAGGGACAGGAGCTACGAGCAGTACTTC. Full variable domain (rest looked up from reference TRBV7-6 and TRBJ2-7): GAGVSQSPRYKVTKRGQDVALRCDPISGHVSLYWYRQALGQGPEFLTYFNYEAQQDKSGLPNDRFSAERPEGSISTLTIQRTEQRDSAMYRCASSLARDRSYEQYFGPGTRLTVT.

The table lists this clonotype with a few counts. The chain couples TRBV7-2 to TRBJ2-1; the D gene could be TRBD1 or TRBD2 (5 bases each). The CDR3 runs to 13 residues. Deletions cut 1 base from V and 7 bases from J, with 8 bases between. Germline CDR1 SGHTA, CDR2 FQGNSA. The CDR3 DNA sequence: TGTGCCAGCAGCTTAGGGGACCTAAATGAGCAGTTCTTC. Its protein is CASSLGDLNEQFF.

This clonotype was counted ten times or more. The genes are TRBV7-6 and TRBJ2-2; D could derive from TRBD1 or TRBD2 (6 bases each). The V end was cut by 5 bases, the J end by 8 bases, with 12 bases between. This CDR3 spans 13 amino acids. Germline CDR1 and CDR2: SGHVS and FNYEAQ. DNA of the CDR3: TGTGCCAGCAGCCCAAAGGGGGGTGGGGAGCTGTTTTTT. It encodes CASSPKGGGELFF.

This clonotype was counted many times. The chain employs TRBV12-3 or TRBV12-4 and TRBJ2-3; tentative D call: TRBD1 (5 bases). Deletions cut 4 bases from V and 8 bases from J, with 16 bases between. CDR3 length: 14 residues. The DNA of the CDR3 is TGTGCCAGCAGTTCAACCAGCCCCCAGGGTACGCAGTATTTT. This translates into CASSSTSPQGTQYF.

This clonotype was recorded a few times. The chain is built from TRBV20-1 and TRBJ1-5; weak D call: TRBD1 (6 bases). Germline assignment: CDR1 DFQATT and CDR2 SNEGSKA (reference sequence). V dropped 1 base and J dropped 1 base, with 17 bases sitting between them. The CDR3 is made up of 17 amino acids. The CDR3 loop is CSARGGPRGQSNQPQHF. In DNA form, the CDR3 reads TGCAGTGCTAGAGGGGGCCCGCGGGGACAAAGCAATCAGCCCCAGCATTTT.

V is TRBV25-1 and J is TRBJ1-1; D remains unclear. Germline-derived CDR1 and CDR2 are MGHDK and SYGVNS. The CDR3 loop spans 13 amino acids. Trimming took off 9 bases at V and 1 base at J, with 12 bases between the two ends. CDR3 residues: CASIQWGNTEAFF. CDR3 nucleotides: TGTGCCAGTATACAATGGGGGAACACTGAAGCTTTCTTT.

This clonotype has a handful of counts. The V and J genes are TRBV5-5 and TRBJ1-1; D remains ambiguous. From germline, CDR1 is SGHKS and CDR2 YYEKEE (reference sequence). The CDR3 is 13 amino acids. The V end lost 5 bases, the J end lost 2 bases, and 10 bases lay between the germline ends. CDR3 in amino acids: CASRMDGNTEAFF. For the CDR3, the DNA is TGTGCCAGCAGAATGGACGGAAACACTGAAGCTTTCTTT.

The CDR3 sequence: CASSEYGAGTEAFF. CDR3 coding DNA: TGTGCCAGCAGTGAATACGGGGCTGGCACTGAAGCTTTCTTT. This chain connects TRBV25-1 to TRBJ1-1, with D perhaps matching TRBD1 (5 bases). This CDR3 is 14 amino acids long. Trimming took 0 bases from V and 4 from J, leaving 9 bases between them. Germline lookup yields CDR1 MGHDK and CDR2 SYGVNS.

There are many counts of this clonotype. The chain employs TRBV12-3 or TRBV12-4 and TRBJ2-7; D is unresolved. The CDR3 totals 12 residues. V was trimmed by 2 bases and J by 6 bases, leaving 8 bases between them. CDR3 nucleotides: TGTGCCAGCAGTTTAAGTGGATCCGAGCAGTACTTC. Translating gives CASSLSGSEQYF.

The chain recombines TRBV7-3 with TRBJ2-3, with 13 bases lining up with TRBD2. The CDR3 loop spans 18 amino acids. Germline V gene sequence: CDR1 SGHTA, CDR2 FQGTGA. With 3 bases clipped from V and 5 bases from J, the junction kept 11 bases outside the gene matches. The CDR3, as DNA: TGTGCCAGCAGCTTGGGACTAGCGGGGCCCTCCGAGGAAGATACGCAGTATTTT. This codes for CASSLGLAGPSEEDTQYF.

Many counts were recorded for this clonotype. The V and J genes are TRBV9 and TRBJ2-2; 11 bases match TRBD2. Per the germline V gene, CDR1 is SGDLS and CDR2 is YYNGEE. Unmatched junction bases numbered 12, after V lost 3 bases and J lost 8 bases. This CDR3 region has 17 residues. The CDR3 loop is CASSAKDSGGATGELFF. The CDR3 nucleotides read TGTGCCAGCAGCGCAAAGGATAGCGGGGGGGCGACTGGGGAGCTGTTTTTT.